Detailed here is one TCR beta chain. This specimen comes from a study of blood T cell repertoires in COVID-19. TCRdb's table, derived via immunoSEQ multiplex PCR, lists solely in-frame clones and lacks some. The table shows about 75,000 clones, with roughly nine tenths occurring only once. Germline-derived CDR1 and CDR2 are MNHEY and SVGAGI. Losses at the gene ends were 6 bases for V and 0 bases for J; bases not matched to a gene: 7. This CDR3 has 15 amino acids. The chain combines TRBV6-5 with TRBJ1-2; TRBD1 agrees at 7 bases. The sequence was obtained from a human donor in a cohort sampled during active COVID-19. Sequencing was carried out using peripheral blood. Here the CDR3 reads CASRVTGVANYGYTF. In DNA form, the CDR3 reads TGTGCCAGCAGGGTAACAGGGGTTGCTAACTATGGCTACACCTTC.